The clone carrying this T cell receptor (beta chain) was counted at least ten times. The data stem from a study of tumor-infiltrating lymphocytes in oesophageal squamous cell carcinoma. TCRdb reprocessed the PCR reads with MiXCR, giving one entry per CDR3 protein. The sample holds 15,000 to 20,000 distinct CDR3 sequences, approximately 40% seen once. This CDR3 has 16 residues. Losses at the gene ends were 0 bases for V and 3 bases for J; bases not matched to a gene: 5. CDR1 SGHKS and CDR2 YYEKEE come from the germline V gene (reference sequence). The TCR originated in a male donor with esophageal squamous cell carcinoma. V usage is TRBV5-5 and J usage is TRBJ2-3; 9 nucleotides align to TRBD2. The specimen sequenced was esophageal tumor tissue. The CDR3 DNA reads as TGTGCCAGCAGCTTGGGGTCTAGCGGGGTAACAGATACGCAGTATTTT. Residues: CASSLGSSGVTDTQYF.